The present entry profiles one T cell receptor beta chain with its context. This sample was taken from a study of blood T cell repertoires in COVID-19. Study details: Acute and convalescent COVID-19 samples came from the United States, Italy and Spain. Nucleic acid was either cDNA or gDNA, and it came from T cells, B-cell-depleted T cells, or PBMCs.

In the source study's methods: Using reference gene primer amplification, nucleated cell counts were estimated. This table comes from immunoSEQ multiplex PCR, and its TCRdb copy is limited to in-frame clones, with some not included. That table gives V, J and clone size, and the DNA gave D and trimming. The table has some 250,000 clones, approximately 81% seen once. Germline V gives CDR1 MGHRA, CDR2 YSYEKL. The CDR3 spans 14 residues. V was shortened by 4 bases and J by 5 bases, with 14 bases between the two germline ends. Input material: peripheral blood. The chain uses TRBV4-1 and TRBJ2-5, with D possibly being TRBD1 (6 bases). This receptor was identified in an elderly woman with acute or convalescent COVID-19. The CDR3 nucleotides are TGCGCCAGCAGCCGACAGACAGGTTCCGAGACCCAGTACTTC. This encodes CASSRQTGSETQYF.